The 17 T cell receptor beta chains in this list originate from one sample, sequenced in a study of a mutant IDH1 vaccine in newly diagnosed glioma. Some clones are missing from TCRdb's copy, which holds only in-frame ones; the method was immunoSEQ multiplex PCR. The sample lists about 69,000 clones; 86% were seen once. Time point indicated: baseline, week 1 (first vaccination visit). Treatment given: pre-vaccination baseline after standard-of-care therapy. Here the sequenced sample was PBMCs, taken from a glioma patient treated with radiotherapy, temozolomide or both. The receptors here all came from a man between 25 and 39 years old with glioma.

This sequence joins TRBV4-1 and TRBJ2-3; perhaps TRBD2 as D (5 bases). Germline assignment: CDR1 MGHRA and CDR2 YSYEKL. The ends were cut back, 1 base at V and 2 bases at J, with 16 bases in the middle. The CDR3 spans 17 residues. The CDR3 DNA reads TGCGCCAGCAGCCAAGTTTTGAGGGTTCAAGTCACAGATACGCAGTATTTT. It encodes CASSQVLRVQVTDTQYF.

The gene calls are TRBV7-6 and TRBJ1-1; D is perhaps TRBD1 (6 bases). Germline V gives CDR1 SGHVS, CDR2 FNYEAQ. The V end was cut by 5 bases, the J end by 0 bases, with 19 bases between. This CDR3 has 17 amino acids. This CDR3 reads CASSLVQGLSMNTEAFF. Here the CDR3 DNA reads TGTGCCAGCAGCCTAGTACAGGGTCTCTCCATGAACACTGAAGCTTTCTTT.

The chain combines TRBV2 with TRBJ2-5; 7 bases match TRBD1. With 7 bases clipped from V and 2 bases from J, the junction kept 7 bases outside the gene matches. The CDR3 sequence is 14 residues long. The germline CDR1 and CDR2 sequences are SNHLY and FYNNEI. The DNA for the CDR3 is TGTGCCAGCATTTTAAGGGGGCGGCAAGAGACCCAGTACTTC. Translation: CASILRGRQETQYF.

V usage is TRBV19 and J usage is TRBJ1-5, with D unclear. The CDR3 length is 14 residues. The V and J ends lost 3 bases and 1 base respectively, with 7 bases between them. CDR1 is LNHDA and CDR2 is SQIVND in the germline V gene (reference sequence). The CDR3 sequence: CASSIRRSNQPQHF. CDR3 coding DNA: TGTGCCAGTAGTATCAGGAGAAGCAATCAGCCCCAGCATTTT.

The V and J genes are TRBV27 and TRBJ1-2; D gene ambiguous. CDR3 size: 13 residues. The V gene lost 6 bases and the J gene lost 6 bases, with 14 bases spanning the gap. Germline lookup yields CDR1 MNHEY and CDR2 SMNVEV (reference sequence). The CDR3 loop reads CASRPRELDGYTF. The DNA of the CDR3 is TGTGCCAGCAGGCCAAGGGAGTTGGATGGCTACACCTTC.

With regard to this clone: Compared with germline, one end of the junction differs, possibly owing to a read error. The CDR3 sequence: CAGSFGQGAVGEQFF. In DNA form, the CDR3 reads TGCGCCGGCAGCTTCGGACAGGGGGCCGTCGGTGAGCAGTTCTTC. The gene calls are TRBV5-1 and TRBJ2-1; 11 bases line up with TRBD1. Per germline, CDR1 SGHRS and CDR2 YFSETQ. The CDR3 length is 15 residues.

This chain joins TRBV15 and TRBJ2-1; D possibly matches TRBD1 or TRBD2 (6 bases each). Trimming stripped 3 bases from V and 0 bases from J, with 15 bases between. CDR3 length: 17 residues. From germline, CDR1 is LNHNV and CDR2 YYDKDF (reference sequence). The CDR3 protein is CATSSDTRGLSYNEQFF. The CDR3 nucleotides are TGTGCCACCAGCAGCGATACCAGGGGACTCTCCTACAATGAGCAGTTCTTC.

The chain combines TRBV6-1 with TRBJ2-2, with D perhaps TRBD1 (6 bases). Germline assignment: CDR1 MNHNS and CDR2 SASEGT. Deletions cut 1 base from V and 1 base from J, with 10 bases between. The CDR3 is 16 residues long. CDR3 loop: CASSEDPGQNTGELFF. The DNA for the CDR3 is TGTGCCAGCAGTGAAGACCCGGGACAGAACACCGGGGAGCTGTTTTTT.

The CDR3: CASSIVPGSAEAFF. The CDR3 DNA reads TGTGCCAGTAGTATAGTCCCAGGGAGCGCTGAAGCTTTCTTT. This chain uses TRBV19 with TRBJ1-1; D is perhaps TRBD1 (5 bases). CDR3 length: 14 amino acids. Per germline, CDR1 LNHDA and CDR2 SQIVND (reference sequence). Deletions cut 1 base from V and 6 bases from J, with 12 bases between.

In its sample, this clone was seen a few times. V and J are TRBV18 and TRBJ1-1, with D perhaps TRBD1 (6 bases). Germline CDR1 and CDR2: KGHSH and LQKENI. Trimming stripped 6 bases from V and 2 bases from J, with 13 bases between. The CDR3 consists of 14 residues. CDR3 bases: TGTGCCAGCTCGGAGAGACAGGACAACACTGAAGCTTTCTTT. Translating gives CASSERQDNTEAFF.

This rearrangement joins TRBV5-6 to TRBJ2-1, with D tentatively TRBD1 (5 bases). Germline CDR1 and CDR2: SGHDT and YYEEEE. The CDR3 length is 14 residues. The V and J ends lost 0 bases and 7 bases respectively, with 11 bases between them. CDR3 in amino acids: CASSLGQGMNEQFF. CDR3 DNA: TGTGCCAGCAGCTTGGGTCAGGGTATGAATGAGCAGTTCTTC.

This clone has more than one count but fewer than ten. V usage is TRBV28 and J usage is TRBJ1-1; 8 bases are a match to TRBD1. V shed 2 bases, J shed 11 bases, and the junction held 4 bases outside the gene matches. CDR1 is MDHEN, CDR2 SYDVKM, per germline. The CDR3 sequence is 12 residues long. The DNA of the CDR3 is TGTGCCAGCAGTTTAATGCAGGGGGCGGCTTTCTTT. This encodes CASSLMQGAAFF.

The chain couples TRBV6-6 to TRBJ1-2; possibly TRBD1 for D (5 bases). The germline gives CDR1 MNHNY, CDR2 SVGAGI (reference sequence). The length of the CDR3 is 13 residues. Trimming removed 5 bases from V and 4 bases from J, with 11 bases in between. In DNA, the CDR3 is TGTGCCAGCAGTCCCGACAGCCTCTATGGCTACACCTTC. As protein: CASSPDSLYGYTF.

J is TRBJ1-6 and V is TRBV6-5; D is ambiguous. The germline gives CDR1 MNHEY, CDR2 SVGAGI. The CDR3 has 14 amino acids. The ends were cut back, 5 bases at V and 0 bases at J, with 5 bases in the middle. This chain's CDR3 is CASSPSSYNSPLHF. In nucleotides, the CDR3 is TGTGCCAGCAGTCCTAGCTCCTATAATTCACCCCTCCACTTT.

This clone was counted once. Additional DNA sequences in this sample encode the identical CDR3. The V and J genes are TRBV18 and TRBJ2-3; TRBD2 agrees at 9 bases. Losses at the gene ends were 3 bases for V and 0 bases for J; bases not matched to a gene: 1. CDR1 and CDR2 from the germline V gene are KGHSH and LQKENI. The CDR3 runs to 15 residues. In DNA, the CDR3 is TGTGCCAGCTCACCTAGCGGGGGAAGCACAGATACGCAGTATTTT. Protein product: CASSPSGGSTDTQYF.

The sample holds one count of this clone. This chain uses TRBV30 with TRBJ2-1, with a weak D call TRBD2 (5 bases). CDR3 size: 15 residues. Per the germline V gene, CDR1 is GTSNPN and CDR2 is SVGIG (reference sequence). V lost 3 bases, J lost 3 bases, and 15 bases lay in between. CDR3 sequence reads: CAWRRSGRVYNEQFF. Here the CDR3 DNA reads TGTGCCTGGAGGAGAAGCGGTCGAGTCTACAATGAGCAGTTCTTC.

V and J are TRBV4-1 and TRBJ2-7, with 7 bases identical to TRBD1. The germline V gene encodes CDR1 MGHRA and CDR2 YSYEKL. V lost 4 bases to trimming and J lost 3 bases; unmatched junction nucleotides: 12. The CDR3 sequence is 16 residues long. CDR3 nucleotides: TGCGCCAGCAGCCCCCTCGGGACAGACAACTACTACGAGCAGTACTTC. Translated, it gives CASSPLGTDNYYEQYF.